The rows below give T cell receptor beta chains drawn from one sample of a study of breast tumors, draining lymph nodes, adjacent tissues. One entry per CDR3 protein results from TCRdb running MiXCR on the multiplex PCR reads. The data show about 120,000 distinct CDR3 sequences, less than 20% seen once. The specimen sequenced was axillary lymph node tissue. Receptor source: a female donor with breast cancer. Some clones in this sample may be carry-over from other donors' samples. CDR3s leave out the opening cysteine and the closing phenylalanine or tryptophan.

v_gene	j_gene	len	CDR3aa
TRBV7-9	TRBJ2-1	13	ASSHPGLAGYEQF
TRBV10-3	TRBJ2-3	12	AISETLSTDTQY
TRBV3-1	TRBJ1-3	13	ASSQDTGSGNTIY
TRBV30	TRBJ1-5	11	AWTGDSNQPQH
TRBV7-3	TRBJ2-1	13	ASSKSGSSYNEQF
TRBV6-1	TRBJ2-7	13	ASSDSPGPQYEQY
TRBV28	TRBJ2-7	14	ASSFVSKILGAEQY
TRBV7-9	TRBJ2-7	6	AIYEQY
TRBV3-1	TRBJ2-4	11	ASRGLGKNIQY
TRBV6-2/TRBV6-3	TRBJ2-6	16	ASRVSGSIKVGANVLT
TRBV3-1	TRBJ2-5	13	ASSQWDAIQETQY
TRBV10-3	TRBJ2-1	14	AIGEKTGGAYNEQF
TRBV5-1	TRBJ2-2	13	ASSLSGRDPGELF
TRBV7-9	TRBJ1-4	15	ASSLIGQGPTNEKLF
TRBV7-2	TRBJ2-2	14	ASSLFLAGNTGELF
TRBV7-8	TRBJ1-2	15	ASSPQFGGQGRYGYT
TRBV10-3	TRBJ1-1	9	AISEGGEAF
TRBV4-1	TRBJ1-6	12	ASSQSWRDSPLH
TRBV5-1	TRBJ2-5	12	ASTPPTGGETQY
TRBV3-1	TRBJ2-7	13	ASSLTGQGAREQY
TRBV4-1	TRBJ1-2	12	ASSQVRTDYGYT
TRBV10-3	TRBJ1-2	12	AISALTGESGYT
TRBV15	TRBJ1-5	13	ATRKDRVGNQPQH
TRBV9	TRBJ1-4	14	ASSVDGTGGFEKLF
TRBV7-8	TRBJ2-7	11	ASSFGQGYEQY
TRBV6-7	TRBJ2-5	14	ASSYSHLAVQETQY
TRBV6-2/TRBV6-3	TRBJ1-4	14	ASSSRGRVLLEKLF
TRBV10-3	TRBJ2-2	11	AISGQGTGELF
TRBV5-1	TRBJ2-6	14	ASSLPLFSGANVLT
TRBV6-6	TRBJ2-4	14	ASSCPSGGAKNIQY
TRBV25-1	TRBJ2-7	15	ASSEGEWAGSSYEQH
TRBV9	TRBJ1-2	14	ASSPRSSTGTMSYT
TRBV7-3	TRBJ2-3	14	ASSPGLLSSTDTQY
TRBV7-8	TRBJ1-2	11	ASSETTNYGYT
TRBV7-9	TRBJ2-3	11	ASSRGGPDTQY
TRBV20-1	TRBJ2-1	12	SAPMSGRANEQF
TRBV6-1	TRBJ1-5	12	ASSEGRALGPQH
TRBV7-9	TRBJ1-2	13	ASSLASGTDHGYT
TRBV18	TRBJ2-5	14	ASSQGTSGAGETQY
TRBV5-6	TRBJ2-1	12	ASSSTGGRNEQF
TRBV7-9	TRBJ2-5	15	ASSLVGWDRASETQY
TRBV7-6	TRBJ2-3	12	ASSFIGSADTQY
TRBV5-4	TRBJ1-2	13	ASSLVGGLNYGYT
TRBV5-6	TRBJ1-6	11	ASIQQGGSPLH
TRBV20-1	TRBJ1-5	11	SARDVNNQPQH
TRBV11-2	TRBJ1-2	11	ASRQGTGDGYT
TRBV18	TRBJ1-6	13	ASSPSDRENSPLH
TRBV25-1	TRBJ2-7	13	ASTTPYRAYYEQY
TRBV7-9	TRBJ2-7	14	ASSSYRLAGEYEQY
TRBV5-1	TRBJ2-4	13	ASSLALGSGNIQY
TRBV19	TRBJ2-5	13	ASSITVTSKETQY
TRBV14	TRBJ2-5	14	ASSQDRGGGQETQY
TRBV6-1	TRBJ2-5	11	ASIERGAWTQY
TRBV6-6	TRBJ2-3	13	ATQPDRDHTDTQY
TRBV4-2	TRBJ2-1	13	ASSLRDRHGDEQF